The clone carrying this T cell receptor (beta chain) was counted between two and nine times. This sample is drawn from a study of blood T cell repertoires in COVID-19. Using immunoSEQ multiplex PCR, the repertoire was profiled, and TCRdb retains in-frame clones only, with some absent. The sample contains tens of thousands of clones, about four fifths of which appear only once. This CDR3 is 13 amino acids long. From germline, CDR1 is SGHRS and CDR2 YFSETQ. Unmatched junction bases numbered 5, after V lost 5 bases and J lost 3 bases. This chain joins TRBV5-1 and TRBJ2-7; the match to TRBD1 covers 7 bases. Sequenced material: peripheral blood. The clonotype was recovered from a man older than 75 with active or convalescent COVID-19. DNA for the CDR3: TGCGCCAGCAGGGGGACAGTCCTCTACGAGCAGTACTTC. Amino acids: CASRGTVLYEQYF.